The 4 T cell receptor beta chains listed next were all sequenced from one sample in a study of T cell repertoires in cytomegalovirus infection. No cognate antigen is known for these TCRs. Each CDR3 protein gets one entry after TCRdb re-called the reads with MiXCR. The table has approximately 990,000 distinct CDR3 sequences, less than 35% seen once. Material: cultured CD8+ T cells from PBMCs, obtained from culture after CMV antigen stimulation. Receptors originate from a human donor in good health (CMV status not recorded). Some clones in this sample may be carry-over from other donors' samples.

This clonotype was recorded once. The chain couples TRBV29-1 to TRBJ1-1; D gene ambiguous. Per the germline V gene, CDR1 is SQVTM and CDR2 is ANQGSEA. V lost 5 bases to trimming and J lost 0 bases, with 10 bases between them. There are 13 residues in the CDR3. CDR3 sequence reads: CSVLSGVNTEAFF. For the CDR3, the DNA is TGCAGCGTTTTGAGCGGGGTGAACACTGAAGCTTTCTTT.

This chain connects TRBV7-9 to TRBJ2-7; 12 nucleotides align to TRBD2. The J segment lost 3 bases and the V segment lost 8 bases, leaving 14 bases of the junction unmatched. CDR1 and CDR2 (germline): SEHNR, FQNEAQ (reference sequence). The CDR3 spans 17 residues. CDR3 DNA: TGTGCCAGCTGCTGGACTAGCGGGGCCAGGGTTAACTACGAGCAGTACGTC. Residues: CASCWTSGARVNYEQYV.

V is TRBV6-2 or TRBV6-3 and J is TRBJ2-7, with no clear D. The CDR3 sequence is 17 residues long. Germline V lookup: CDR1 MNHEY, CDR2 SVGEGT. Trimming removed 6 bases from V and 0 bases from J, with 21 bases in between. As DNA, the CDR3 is TGTGCCAGCAGCTCCCCCTGGTTCCAGCCCAACTCCTACGAGCAGTACGTC. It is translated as CASSSPWFQPNSYEQYV.

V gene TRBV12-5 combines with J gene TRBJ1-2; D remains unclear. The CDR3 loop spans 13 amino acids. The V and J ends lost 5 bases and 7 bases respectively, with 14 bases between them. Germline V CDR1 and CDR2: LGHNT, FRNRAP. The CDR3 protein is CASGPDQHFGYTF. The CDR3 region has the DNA TGTGCTAGTGGTCCCGACCAACACTTTGGCTACACCTTC.